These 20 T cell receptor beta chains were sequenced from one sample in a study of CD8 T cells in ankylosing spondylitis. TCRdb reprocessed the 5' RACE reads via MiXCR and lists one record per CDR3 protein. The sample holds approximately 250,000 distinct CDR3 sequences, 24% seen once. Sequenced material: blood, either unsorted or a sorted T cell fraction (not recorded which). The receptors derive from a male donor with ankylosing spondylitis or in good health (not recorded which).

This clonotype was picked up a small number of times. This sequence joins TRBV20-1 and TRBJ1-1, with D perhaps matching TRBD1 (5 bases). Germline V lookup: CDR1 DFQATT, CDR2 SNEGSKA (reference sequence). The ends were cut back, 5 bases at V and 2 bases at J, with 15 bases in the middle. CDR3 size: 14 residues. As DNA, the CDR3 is TGCAGTGCTTCCCGTGCAGGGTCTAACACTGAAGCTTTCTTT. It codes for CSASRAGSNTEAFF.

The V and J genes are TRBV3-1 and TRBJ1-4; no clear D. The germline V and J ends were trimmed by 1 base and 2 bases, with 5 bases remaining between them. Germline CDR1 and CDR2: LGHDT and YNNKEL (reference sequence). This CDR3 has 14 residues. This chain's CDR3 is CASSQVQTNEKLFF. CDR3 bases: TGTGCCAGCAGCCAAGTGCAGACTAATGAAAAACTGTTTTTT.

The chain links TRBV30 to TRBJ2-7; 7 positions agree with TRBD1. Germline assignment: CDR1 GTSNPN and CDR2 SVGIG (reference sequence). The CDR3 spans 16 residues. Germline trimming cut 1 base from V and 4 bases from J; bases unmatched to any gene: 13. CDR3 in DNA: TGTGCCTGGAGTGGAGGGAAGGGCAGGGGGTCTTACGAGCAGTACTTC. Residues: CAWSGGKGRGSYEQYF. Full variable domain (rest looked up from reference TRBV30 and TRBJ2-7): SQTIHQWPATLVQPVGSPLSLECTVEGTSNPNLYWYRQAAGRGLQLLFYSVGIGQISSEVPQNLSASRPQDRQFILSSKKLLLSDSGFYLCAWSGGKGRGSYEQYFGPGTRLTVT.

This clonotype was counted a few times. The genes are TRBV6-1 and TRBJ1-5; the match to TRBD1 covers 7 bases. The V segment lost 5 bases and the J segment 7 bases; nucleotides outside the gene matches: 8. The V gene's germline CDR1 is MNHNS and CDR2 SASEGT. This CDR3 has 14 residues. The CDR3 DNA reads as TGTGCCAGCAGTAGACAGGGTAGGCTGCAGCCCCAGCATTTT. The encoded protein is CASSRQGRLQPQHF.

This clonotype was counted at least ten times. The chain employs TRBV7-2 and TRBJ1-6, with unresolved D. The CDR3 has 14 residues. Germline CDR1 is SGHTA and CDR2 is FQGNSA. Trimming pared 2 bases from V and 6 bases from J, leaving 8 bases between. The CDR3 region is CASSLLGVNSPLHF. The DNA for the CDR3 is TGTGCCAGCAGCTTACTCGGGGTTAATTCACCCCTCCACTTT.

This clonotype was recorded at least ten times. The CDR3 DNA reads as TGCAGCGTTGAAGCGGGGGATGGCTACACCTTC. Translated: CSVEAGDGYTF. The genes are TRBV29-1 and TRBJ1-2; D is possibly TRBD1 (5 bases). The V and J ends lost 1 base and 6 bases respectively, with 6 bases between them. CDR1 is SQVTM, CDR2 ANQGSEA, per germline. The CDR3 contains 11 residues. Full variable domain (outside the CDR3, taken from reference TRBV29-1 and TRBJ1-2): SAVISQKPSRDICQRGTSLTIQCQVDSQVTMMFWYRQQPGQSLTLIATANQGSEATYESGFVIDKFPISRPNLTFSTLTVSNMSPEDSSIYLCSVEAGDGYTFGSGTRLTVV.

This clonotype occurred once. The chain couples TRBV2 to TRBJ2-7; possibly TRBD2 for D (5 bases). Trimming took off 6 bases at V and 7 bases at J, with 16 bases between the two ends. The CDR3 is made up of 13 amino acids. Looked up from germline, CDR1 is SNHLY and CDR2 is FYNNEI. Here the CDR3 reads CASRFMRVREQYF. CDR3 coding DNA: TGTGCCAGCAGGTTTATGAGGGTTCGGGAGCAGTACTTC.

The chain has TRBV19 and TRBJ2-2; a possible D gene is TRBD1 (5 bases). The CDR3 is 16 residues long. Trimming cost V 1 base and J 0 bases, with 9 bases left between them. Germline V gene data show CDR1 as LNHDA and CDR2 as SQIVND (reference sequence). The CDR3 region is CASSIGGVANTGELFF. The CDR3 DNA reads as TGTGCCAGTAGTATAGGGGGCGTAGCGAACACCGGGGAGCTGTTTTTT.

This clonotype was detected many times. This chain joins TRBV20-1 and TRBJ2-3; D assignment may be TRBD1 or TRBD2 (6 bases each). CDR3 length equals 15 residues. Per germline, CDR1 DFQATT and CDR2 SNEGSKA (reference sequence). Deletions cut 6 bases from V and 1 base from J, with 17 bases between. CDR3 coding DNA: TGCAGTGCCACAAAAGGGGGGACCGGCACAGATACGCAGTATTTT. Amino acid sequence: CSATKGGTGTDTQYF.

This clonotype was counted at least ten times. The CDR3 nucleotides read TGCAGTGCAGGGACTAGCGGGGGGGCAGGTGAGCAGTTCTTC. This encodes CSAGTSGGAGEQFF. The V call is TRBV20-1, the J call TRBJ2-1; the match to TRBD2 covers 16 bases. Germline V gene sequence: CDR1 DFQATT, CDR2 SNEGSKA (reference sequence). V was clipped by 6 bases and J by 9 bases; unmatched bases: 5. The CDR3 is 14 residues long.

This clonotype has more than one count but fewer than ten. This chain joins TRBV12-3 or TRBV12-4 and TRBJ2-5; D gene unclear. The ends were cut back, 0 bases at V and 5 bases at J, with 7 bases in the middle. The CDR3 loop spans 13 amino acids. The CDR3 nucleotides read TGTGCCAGCAGTTTAGCGAGTTTCGAGACCCAGTACTTC. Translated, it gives CASSLASFETQYF.

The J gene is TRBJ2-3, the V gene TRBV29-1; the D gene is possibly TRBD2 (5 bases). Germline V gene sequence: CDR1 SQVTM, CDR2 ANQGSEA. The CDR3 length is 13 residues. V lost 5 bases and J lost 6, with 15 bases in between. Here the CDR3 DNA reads TGCAGCGTTCGCCCACTCTTAGCGGATACGCAGTATTTT. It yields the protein CSVRPLLADTQYF.

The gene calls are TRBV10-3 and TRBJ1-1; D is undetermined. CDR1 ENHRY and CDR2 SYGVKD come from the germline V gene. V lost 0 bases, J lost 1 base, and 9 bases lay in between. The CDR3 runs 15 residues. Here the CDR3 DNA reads TGTGCCATCAGTGAGTCGGAAGACACGAACACTGAAGCTTTCTTT. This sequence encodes CAISESEDTNTEAFF.

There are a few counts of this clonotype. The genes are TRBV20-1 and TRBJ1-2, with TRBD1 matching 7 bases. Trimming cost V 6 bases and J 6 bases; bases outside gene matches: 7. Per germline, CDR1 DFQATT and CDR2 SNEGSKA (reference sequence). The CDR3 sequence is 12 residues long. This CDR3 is CSAYRGRDGYTF. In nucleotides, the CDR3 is TGCAGTGCATACAGGGGCCGGGATGGCTACACCTTC.

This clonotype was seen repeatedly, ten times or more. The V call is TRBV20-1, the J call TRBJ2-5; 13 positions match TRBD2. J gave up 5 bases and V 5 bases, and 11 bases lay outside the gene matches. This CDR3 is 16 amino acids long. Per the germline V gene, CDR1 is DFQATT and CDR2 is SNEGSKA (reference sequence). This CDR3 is CSALRLAGGKRETQYF. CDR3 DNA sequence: TGCAGTGCTTTAAGACTAGCGGGGGGAAAAAGGGAGACCCAGTACTTC.

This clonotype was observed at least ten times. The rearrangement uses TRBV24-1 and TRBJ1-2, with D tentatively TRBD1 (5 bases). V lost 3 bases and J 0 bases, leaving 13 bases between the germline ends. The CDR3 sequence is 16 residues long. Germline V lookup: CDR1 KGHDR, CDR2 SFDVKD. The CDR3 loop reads CATSDQDSRSNYGYTF. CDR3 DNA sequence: TGTGCCACCAGTGATCAAGACAGCCGGTCTAACTATGGCTACACCTTC.

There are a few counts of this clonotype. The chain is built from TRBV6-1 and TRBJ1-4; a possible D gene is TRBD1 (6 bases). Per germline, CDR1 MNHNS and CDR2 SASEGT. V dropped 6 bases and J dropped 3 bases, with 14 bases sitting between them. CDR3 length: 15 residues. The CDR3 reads CASSAQGIPNEKLFF. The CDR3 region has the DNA TGTGCCAGCAGCGCACAGGGAATTCCTAATGAAAAACTGTTTTTT.

The CDR3 region is CATSDSRENTDTQYF. The DNA of the CDR3 is TGTGCCACCAGTGATTCGAGAGAAAACACAGATACGCAGTATTTT. V gene TRBV24-1 combines with J gene TRBJ2-3; unclear D gene. This CDR3 is built from 15 residues. V lost 2 bases and J 2 bases, leaving 10 bases between the germline ends. Germline CDR1 and CDR2: KGHDR and SFDVKD.

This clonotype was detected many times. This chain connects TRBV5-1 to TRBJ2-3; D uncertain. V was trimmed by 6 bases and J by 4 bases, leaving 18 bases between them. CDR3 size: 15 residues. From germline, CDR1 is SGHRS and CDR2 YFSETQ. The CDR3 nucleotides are TGCGCCAGCACCCCTTTGTTAGTGTCCGCAGATACGCAGTATTTT. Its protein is CASTPLLVSADTQYF.

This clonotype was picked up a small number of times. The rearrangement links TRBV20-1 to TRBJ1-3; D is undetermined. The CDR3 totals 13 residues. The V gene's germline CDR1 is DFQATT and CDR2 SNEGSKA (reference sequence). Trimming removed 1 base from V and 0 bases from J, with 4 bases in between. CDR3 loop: CSARGTSGNTIYF. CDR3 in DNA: TGCAGTGCTAGAGGGACCTCTGGAAACACCATATATTTT.